Below, one T cell receptor beta chain is given with its context. The source of the sample is a study of T cells in Graves' hyperthyroidism and ophthalmopathy. RNA transcripts yielded amplified TCR beta CDR3 regions. The TCR CDR3 was amplified in a first-round RT-PCR using the HTBI primer set. TCRdb re-derived calls from the multiplex PCR reads in MiXCR, one entry per CDR3 protein. The repertoire includes some 98,000 distinct CDR3 sequences, around 37% of them detected once, and roughly a tenth sits in the top ten. Uncontrolled infection, other autoimmune disease, pregnancy or lactation disqualified patients from enrolment. The material sequenced was peripheral blood or thyroid tissue (not recorded which). The receptor was derived from a woman between 25 and 40 years old with Graves' hyperthyroidism.

The CDR3 DNA follows: TGTGCCAGCAGCCCCTGGGGCGTAGCGGTCGGGGGCGCCGGGGAGCTGTTTTTT. This codes for CASSPWGVAVGGAGELFF. This chain uses TRBV7-3 with TRBJ2-2, with D possibly called TRBD1 or TRBD2 (6 bases each). CDR1 and CDR2 (germline): SGHTA, FQGTGA. The CDR3 has 18 amino acids. V was clipped by 5 bases and J by 6 bases, with 25 bases between them.